Listed below are T cell receptor beta chains from one sample, sequenced in a study of blood T cells in healthy people across ages. TCRdb used MiXCR to reprocess the 5' RACE reads, holding one entry per CDR3 protein. Altogether just over 1 million distinct CDR3 sequences are present, more than 40% being singletons, with the ten largest covering approximately 19%. The sample was blood. The source is a woman in her sixties or seventies in good health. The CDR3 runs from the conserved cysteine through the conserved F or W. Fields, in order: V gene, clone size, D gene, J gene, CDR3 DNA, CDR3 protein. D genes are given only for firm matches. Not every row has a clone size; where given, it reads once, few, many or a size class.

v_gene: TRBV12-3/TRBV12-4; abundance: few; d_gene: TRBD2; j_gene: TRBJ2-1; CDR3nt: TGTGCCAGCAGTCTCACTAGCGGGAACTACAATGAGCAGTTCTTC; CDR3aa: CASSLTSGNYNEQFF
v_gene: TRBV24-1; abundance: once; d_gene: NA; j_gene: TRBJ2-1; CDR3nt: TGTGCCACCAGCCGGGACGGATACAATGAGCAGTTCTTC; CDR3aa: CATSRDGYNEQFF
v_gene: TRBV10-3; abundance: NA; d_gene: TRBD2; j_gene: TRBJ2-7; CDR3nt: TGTGCCATCAGTCCAGGACTAGCGGGAGAAGTTCTCTCCTACGAGCAGTACTTC; CDR3aa: CAISPGLAGEVLSYEQYF
v_gene: TRBV20-1; abundance: NA; d_gene: TRBD1; j_gene: TRBJ2-7; CDR3nt: TGCAGTGCTACGGGACAGGGGGGACCCCCCCATGAGCAGTACTTC; CDR3aa: CSATGQGGPPHEQYF
v_gene: TRBV11-3; abundance: NA; d_gene: NA; j_gene: TRBJ2-1; CDR3nt: TGTGCCAGCAGCCATGCGGGCAATGAGCAGTTCTTC; CDR3aa: CASSHAGNEQFF
v_gene: TRBV5-1; abundance: NA; d_gene: NA; j_gene: TRBJ2-1; CDR3nt: TGCGCCAGCAGCTTGGCCGTGGGGGGCTTCTACAATGAGCAGTTCTTC; CDR3aa: CASSLAVGGFYNEQFF
v_gene: TRBV28; abundance: NA; d_gene: TRBD2; j_gene: TRBJ2-6; CDR3nt: TGTGCCAGCAGTTTATACGCGGGAGGAACGTCTGGGGCCAACGTCCTGACTTTC; CDR3aa: CASSLYAGGTSGANVLTF
v_gene: TRBV27; abundance: NA; d_gene: TRBD2; j_gene: TRBJ2-2; CDR3nt: TGTGCCAGCAGTACCGGGACTAGAGGGCTGTTTTTT; CDR3aa: CASSTGTRGLFF
v_gene: TRBV12-5; abundance: NA; d_gene: NA; j_gene: TRBJ1-2; CDR3nt: TGTGCTAGTGGTTTGGGGACCGCTTATGGCTACACCTTC; CDR3aa: CASGLGTAYGYTF
v_gene: TRBV6-1; abundance: NA; d_gene: NA; j_gene: TRBJ1-2; CDR3nt: TGTGCCAGCAGTGATGATCGATATGGCTACACCTTC; CDR3aa: CASSDDRYGYTF
v_gene: TRBV27; abundance: NA; d_gene: NA; j_gene: TRBJ1-1; CDR3nt: TGTGCCAGCAGCTCCACCCCCGGACTTTGGGGAATGAACACTGAAGCTTTCTTT; CDR3aa: CASSSTPGLWGMNTEAFF